The next 27 T cell receptor beta chains were all read from a single sample in a study of blood T cell repertoires in COVID-19. This table comes from immunoSEQ multiplex PCR, and its TCRdb copy is limited to in-frame clones, with some not included. The sample consists of some 180,000 clones, around 81% of them appearing once. The sequencing sample was made of peripheral blood. The receptors were sampled from a woman in her thirties or forties with COVID-19, enrolled during active disease.

V is TRBV21-1 and J is TRBJ1-5; TRBD1, as called in the table, went unchecked against the DNA. TRBV21-1 is deemed a pseudogene. The CDR3 totals 17 residues. DNA of the CDR3: TGTGCCAGCAGCACTCCGGGACACCGCGTTTACTATCAGCCCCAGCATTTT. Residues: CASSTPGHRVYYQPQHF.

The genes are TRBV6-1 and TRBJ1-1; 7 bases are shared with TRBD1. Germline loops: CDR1 MNHNS, CDR2 SASEGT. The CDR3 consists of 13 residues. J lost 10 bases, V lost 3 bases, and 8 bases had no gene match. CDR3 loop: CASSDLDRIGAFF. The CDR3 DNA sequence: TGTGCCAGCAGTGACCTGGACAGGATCGGAGCTTTCTTT.

The V and J genes are TRBV3-1 (or the pseudogene TRBV3-2) and TRBJ2-7; possibly TRBD1 for D (7 bases). Trimming took 4 bases from V and 3 from J, leaving 13 bases between them. Per germline, CDR1 LGHDT and CDR2 YNNKEL (reference sequence). The CDR3 extends over 14 amino acids. The CDR3 DNA is TGTGCCAGCAGCCCGAGACAGGGACTCTACGAGCAGTACTTC. It translates to CASSPRQGLYEQYF.

V gene TRBV4-2 combines with J gene TRBJ2-5; D not certain. CDR1 and CDR2 from the germline V gene are LGHNA and YNFKEQ. Trimming took off 0 bases at V and 5 bases at J, with 10 bases between the two ends. This CDR3 region has 14 residues. The CDR3 bases are TGTGCCAGCAGCCAAGAGTTGGGCCGGGAGACCCAGTACTTC. Translated: CASSQELGRETQYF.

This clone occurred a few times. The chain combines TRBV11-3 with TRBJ2-2; 10 nucleotides agree with TRBD1. The CDR3 is 15 residues long. The J segment lost 4 bases and the V segment lost 3 bases, leaving 2 bases of the junction unmatched. Germline loops: CDR1 SGHNT, CDR2 YENEEA. The CDR3 DNA is TGTGCCAGCAGCTTGGGGACAGGGGCCACCGGGGAGCTGTTTTTT. Its translation is CASSLGTGATGELFF.

V is TRBV2 and J is TRBJ1-2; D is unclear. From germline, CDR1 is SNHLY and CDR2 FYNNEI. The CDR3 covers 12 residues. V was pared by 4 bases and J by 7 bases, with 10 bases between. The CDR3 spells CASSVTVSGYTF. The CDR3 DNA reads as TGTGCCAGCAGTGTTACTGTCTCTGGCTACACCTTC.

The chain recombines TRBV4-1 with TRBJ2-5, with D perhaps TRBD1 (6 bases). Germline CDR1 MGHRA, CDR2 YSYEKL. The CDR3 runs to 17 residues. The V and J ends lost 5 bases and 4 bases respectively, with 23 bases between them. The CDR3 nucleotides are TGCGCCAGCAGCGACTACCCCACAGGGCGTTCAGGAGAGACCCAGTACTTC. It encodes CASSDYPTGRSGETQYF.

The V call is TRBV28, the J call TRBJ2-7, with D unclear. This CDR3 contains 13 residues. CDR1 is MDHEN and CDR2 is SYDVKM in the germline V gene. The V and J ends lost 5 bases and 6 bases respectively, with 14 bases between them. Here the CDR3 reads CASSSLDFGEQYF. CDR3 coding DNA: TGTGCCAGCAGTAGCCTTGACTTCGGCGAGCAGTACTTC.

The chain combines TRBV10-3 with TRBJ1-2, with D unclear. In germline, CDR1 is ENHRY, CDR2 SYGVKD. Trimming left V 0 bases short and J 5 bases short, with 7 bases between. This CDR3 has 13 residues. CDR3 residues: CAISESPEYGYTF. CDR3 nucleotides: TGTGCCATCAGTGAGTCCCCGGAGTATGGCTACACCTTC.

This clone came up once. V is TRBV4-1 and J is TRBJ1-5; the match to TRBD1 covers 8 bases. Germline assignment: CDR1 MGHRA and CDR2 YSYEKL. J gave up 7 bases and V 4 bases, and 9 bases lay outside the gene matches. The CDR3 contains 15 residues. In DNA, the CDR3 is TGCGCCAGCAGCCGTAAAGGACAGGGAGAGCAGCCCCAGCATTTT. Amino acid sequence: CASSRKGQGEQPQHF.

The chain is built from TRBV5-4 and TRBJ2-7, with TRBD1 matching 8 bases. Trimming at V came to 3 bases and at J to 3 bases, leaving 5 bases not matched to a gene. Germline CDR1 and CDR2: SGHNT and YYREEE (reference sequence). The CDR3 has 14 residues. The CDR3 reads CASSSRQGNYEQYF. The DNA for the CDR3 is TGTGCCAGCAGCTCCCGACAGGGGAACTACGAGCAGTACTTC.

In its sample, this clone was seen a few times. The chain employs TRBV11-2 and TRBJ1-1; D is possibly TRBD1 (5 bases). The CDR3 loop spans 14 amino acids. The germline V gene has CDR1 SGHAT and CDR2 FQNNGV. The V end lost 4 bases, the J end lost 4 bases, and 13 bases lay between the germline ends. The CDR3 DNA reads TGTGCCAGCAGCTACGGCGGGGGGGGCACTGAAGCTTTCTTT. Its translation is CASSYGGGGTEAFF.

The V and J genes are TRBV28 and TRBJ2-7; 14 positions agree with TRBD2. The V and J ends lost 5 bases and 5 bases, in that order; junction bases with no gene match: 5. The CDR3 contains 15 residues. Germline V gene lookup returns CDR1 MDHEN and CDR2 SYDVKM. The CDR3 spells CASSRTSGRSNEQYF. The CDR3 nucleotides are TGTGCCAGCAGTCGGACTAGCGGGAGGAGCAACGAGCAGTACTTC.

The chain recombines TRBV5-4 with TRBJ2-7, with D possibly TRBD1 on 6 matching bases. Trimming left V 1 base short and J 9 bases short, with 11 bases between. The CDR3 is made up of 12 amino acids. Per germline, CDR1 SGHNT and CDR2 YYREEE (reference sequence). This CDR3 is CASSLRGQTQYF. The CDR3 nucleotides read TGTGCCAGCAGCTTGCGCGGACAGACGCAGTACTTC. Based on the CDR3 plus reference TRBV5-4 and TRBJ2-7, the full variable domain is ETGVTQSPTHLIKTRGQQVTLRCSSQSGHNTVSWYQQALGQGPQFIFQYYREEENGRGNFPPRFSGLQFPNYSSELNVNALELDDSALYLCASSLRGQTQYFGPGTRLTVT.

The chain combines TRBV11-3 with TRBJ2-1; D may be TRBD2 (5 bases). The V gene lost 4 bases and the J gene lost 4 bases, with 11 bases spanning the gap. The germline gives CDR1 SGHNT, CDR2 YENEEA. The CDR3 extends over 14 amino acids. The CDR3 is CASSSSPAYNEQFF. The CDR3 nucleotides read TGTGCCAGCAGCTCTAGCCCGGCTTACAATGAGCAGTTCTTC.

This chain uses TRBV5-1 with TRBJ1-1; possibly TRBD1 for D (5 bases). V was clipped by 3 bases and J by 8 bases, with 20 bases between them. The CDR3 totals 15 residues. From germline, CDR1 is SGHRS and CDR2 YFSETQ. CDR3 sequence (DNA): TGCGCCAGCAGCTCAAGCCTGGGGGGGTTTTTCGAAGCTTTCTTT. Its protein product is CASSSSLGGFFEAFF.

The rearrangement joins TRBV20-1 to TRBJ2-3, with TRBD2 identical over 7 bases. There are 16 residues in the CDR3. V lost 3 bases, J lost 2 bases, and 11 bases stayed unmatched. Per the germline V gene, CDR1 is DFQATT and CDR2 is SNEGSKA (reference sequence). The CDR3 region has the DNA TGCAGTGCTAGTTTGGGCCTAGCGGCTTTCACAGATACGCAGTATTTT. This encodes CSASLGLAAFTDTQYF.

Only one count was recorded for this clone. This rearrangement joins TRBV28 to TRBJ2-3; unclear D gene. This CDR3 has 12 amino acids. V lost 6 bases, J lost 3 bases, and 7 bases lay in between. The germline V gene encodes CDR1 MDHEN and CDR2 SYDVKM. The DNA of the CDR3 is TGTGCCAGCAGGACAACTACAGATACGCAGTATTTT. Protein: CASRTTTDTQYF.

The chain is built from TRBV2 and TRBJ2-5; 9 nucleotides agree with TRBD1. The germline V gene encodes CDR1 SNHLY and CDR2 FYNNEI. The V and J ends lost 7 bases and 2 bases, in that order; junction bases with no gene match: 8. The CDR3 totals 15 residues. The CDR3 region is CASIRGQGRQETQYF. CDR3 nucleotide sequence: TGTGCCAGCATTCGAGGACAGGGGAGGCAAGAGACCCAGTACTTC. Supplemented by reference TRBV2 and TRBJ2-5, the full variable domain reads EPEVTQTPSHQVTQMGQEVILRCVPISNHLYFYWYRQILGQKVEFLVSFYNNEISEKSEIFDDQFSVERPDGSNFTLKIRSTKLEDSAMYFCASIRGQGRQETQYFGPGTRLLVL.

This chain joins TRBV6-5 and TRBJ1-2; 8 positions agree with TRBD1. Germline V gene sequence: CDR1 MNHEY, CDR2 SVGAGI. The CDR3 spans 14 residues. After removal of 11 bases from V and 4 bases from J, the junction contained 12 bases not matched to a gene. The chain's CDR3 is CASSRLTGVYGYTF. CDR3 sequence (DNA): TGTGCCTCCTCCCGTTTGACAGGGGTCTATGGCTACACCTTC.

A word on this clone: The same CDR3 can be traced to other DNA sequences in this sample. CDR3 residues: CASRDRDNQPQHF. The CDR3 region has the DNA TGTGCCAGCCGGGACAGGGACAATCAGCCCCAGCATTTT. The rearrangement links TRBV6-6 to TRBJ1-5; TRBD1 matches at 9 bases. Trimming took 8 bases from V and 3 from J; bases not matched to a gene: 2. Germline-derived CDR1 and CDR2 are MNHNY and SVGAGI (reference sequence). The CDR3 totals 13 residues.

The chain employs TRBV2 and TRBJ1-3; TRBD1 matches at 7 bases. There are 13 residues in the CDR3. Looked up from germline, CDR1 is SNHLY and CDR2 is FYNNEI. V dropped 7 bases and J dropped 3; count of bases not matched to a gene: 3. The CDR3 region has the DNA TGTGCCAGCACAGGGACAGTTGGAAACACCATATATTTT. Amino acid sequence: CASTGTVGNTIYF.

The rearrangement joins TRBV2 to TRBJ2-3; 10 bases align to TRBD2. In germline, CDR1 is SNHLY, CDR2 FYNNEI. The length of the CDR3 is 15 residues. The ends lost 4 bases at V and 7 bases at J; junction bases unmatched: 8. CDR3 loop: CASSVGASGSNTQYF. DNA of the CDR3: TGTGCCAGCAGTGTTGGGGCTAGCGGGAGTAATACGCAGTATTTT.

The chain has TRBV29-1 and TRBJ2-3; 10 bases are a match to TRBD2. CDR1 is SQVTM and CDR2 is ANQGSEA in the germline V gene. V gave up 7 bases and J gave up 2 bases; unmatched junction bases: 6. CDR3 length: 14 residues. This chain's CDR3 is CSETGTSDTDTQYF. The CDR3 DNA reads TGCAGCGAGACCGGGACTAGCGACACAGATACGCAGTATTTT.

The rearrangement links TRBV19 to TRBJ1-5; 7 bases are a match to TRBD1. V dropped 3 bases and J dropped 6; count of bases not matched to a gene: 8. Germline V gives CDR1 LNHDA, CDR2 SQIVND (reference sequence). The CDR3 is 15 amino acids. CDR3: CASSIETGSPQPQHF. The CDR3 DNA sequence: TGTGCCAGTAGTATCGAGACAGGGAGTCCTCAGCCCCAGCATTTT.

This clone appeared many times. The rearrangement links TRBV3-1 (or the pseudogene TRBV3-2) to TRBJ1-3; 11 bases are shared with TRBD1. In germline, CDR1 is LGHDT, CDR2 YNNKEL (reference sequence). The CDR3 is 18 amino acids. The V gene end was trimmed by 3 bases and the J gene end by 0 bases; junction bases not matched to a gene: 7. In DNA form, the CDR3 reads TGTGCCAGCAGCCAGGGGACAGGGGGTCCTCTCTCTGGAAACACCATATATTTT. It specifies CASSQGTGGPLSGNTIYF.

The genes are TRBV28 and TRBJ1-1; D possibly corresponds to TRBD1 (5 bases). The CDR3 consists of 14 residues. Germline CDR1 and CDR2: MDHEN and SYDVKM. Deletions cut 4 bases from V and 1 base from J, with 10 bases between. The CDR3 nucleotides are TGTGCCAGCAGTTCGACGGGGGGGAACACTGAAGCTTTCTTT. It encodes CASSSTGGNTEAFF.